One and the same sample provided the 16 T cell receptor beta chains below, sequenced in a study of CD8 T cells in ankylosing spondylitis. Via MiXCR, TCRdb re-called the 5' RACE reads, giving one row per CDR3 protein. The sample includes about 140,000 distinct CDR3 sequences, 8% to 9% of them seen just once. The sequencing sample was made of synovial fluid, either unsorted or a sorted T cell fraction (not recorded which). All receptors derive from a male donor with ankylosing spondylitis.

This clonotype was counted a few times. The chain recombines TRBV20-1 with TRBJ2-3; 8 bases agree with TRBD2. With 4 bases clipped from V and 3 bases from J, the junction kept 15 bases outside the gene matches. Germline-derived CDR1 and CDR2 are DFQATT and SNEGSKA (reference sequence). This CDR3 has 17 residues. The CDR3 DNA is TGCAGTGCTACCTGGGGGGCAGGCCTAGCGGGTACAGATACGCAGTATTTT. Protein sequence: CSATWGAGLAGTDTQYF.

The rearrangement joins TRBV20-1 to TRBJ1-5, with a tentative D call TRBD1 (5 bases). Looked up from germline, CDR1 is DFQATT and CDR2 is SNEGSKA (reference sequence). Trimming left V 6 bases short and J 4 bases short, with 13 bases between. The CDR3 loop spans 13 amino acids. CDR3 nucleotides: TGCAGTGCGAAAGGGTGGGGGAATCAGCCCCAGCATTTT. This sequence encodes CSAKGWGNQPQHF.

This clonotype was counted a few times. CDR3 DNA: TGTGCCAGCAGTTGGTGGTTGAACACTGAAGCTTTCTTT. Translated, it gives CASSWWLNTEAFF. V gene TRBV27 combines with J gene TRBJ1-1, with D uncertain. Germline values: CDR1 MNHEY, CDR2 SMNVEV (reference sequence). The CDR3 totals 13 residues. V shed 4 bases and J shed 0 bases, with 6 bases lying between them.

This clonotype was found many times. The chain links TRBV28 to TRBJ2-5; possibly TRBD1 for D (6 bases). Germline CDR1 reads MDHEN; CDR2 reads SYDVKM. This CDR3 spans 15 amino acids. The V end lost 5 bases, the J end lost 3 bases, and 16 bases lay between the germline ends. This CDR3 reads CASSPFGAGEETQYF. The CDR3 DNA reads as TGTGCCAGCAGTCCTTTCGGGGCAGGGGAAGAGACCCAGTACTTC.

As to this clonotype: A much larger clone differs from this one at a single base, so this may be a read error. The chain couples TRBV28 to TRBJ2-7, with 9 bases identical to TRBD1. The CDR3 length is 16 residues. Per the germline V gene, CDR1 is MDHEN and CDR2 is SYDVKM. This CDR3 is CASNPAGTGGTYEEYF. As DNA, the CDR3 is TGTGCCAGCAACCCTGCGGGCACAGGGGGCACCTACGAGGAGTACTTC.

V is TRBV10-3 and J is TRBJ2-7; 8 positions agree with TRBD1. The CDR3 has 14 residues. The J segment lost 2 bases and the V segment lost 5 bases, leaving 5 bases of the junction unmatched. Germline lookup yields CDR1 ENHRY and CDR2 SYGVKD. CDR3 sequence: CAISRQGTAYEQYF. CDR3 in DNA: TGTGCCATCAGTAGACAGGGGACCGCCTACGAGCAGTACTTC.

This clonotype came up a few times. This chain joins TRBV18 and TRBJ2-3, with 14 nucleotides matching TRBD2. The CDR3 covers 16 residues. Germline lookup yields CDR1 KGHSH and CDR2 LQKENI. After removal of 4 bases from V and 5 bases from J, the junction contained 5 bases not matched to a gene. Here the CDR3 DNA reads TGTGCCAGCTCACGACTAGCGGGAGGGCCTGGAGATACGCAGTATTTT. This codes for CASSRLAGGPGDTQYF.

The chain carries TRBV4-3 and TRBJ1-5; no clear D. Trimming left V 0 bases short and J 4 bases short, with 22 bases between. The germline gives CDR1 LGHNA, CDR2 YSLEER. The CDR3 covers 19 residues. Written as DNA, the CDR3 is TGCGCCAGCAGCCAAGATCTTTTAAGCGGTGCCCAGGCGAATCAGCCCCAGCATTTT. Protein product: CASSQDLLSGAQANQPQHF.

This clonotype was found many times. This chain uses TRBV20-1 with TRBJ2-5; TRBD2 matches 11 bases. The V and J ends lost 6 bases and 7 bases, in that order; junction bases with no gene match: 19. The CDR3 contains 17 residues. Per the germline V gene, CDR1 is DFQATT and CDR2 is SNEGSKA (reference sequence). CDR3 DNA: TGCAGTGCCCCCCTTGCTGCTAGCGGGGGGCGATTGGGGACCCAGTACTTC. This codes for CSAPLAASGGRLGTQYF.

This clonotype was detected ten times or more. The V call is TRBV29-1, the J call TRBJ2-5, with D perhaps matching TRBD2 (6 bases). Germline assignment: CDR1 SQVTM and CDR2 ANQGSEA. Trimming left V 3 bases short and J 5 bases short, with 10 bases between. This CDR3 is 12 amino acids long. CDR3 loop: CSVDAGFETQYF. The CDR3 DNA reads TGCAGCGTTGATGCGGGATTCGAGACCCAGTACTTC. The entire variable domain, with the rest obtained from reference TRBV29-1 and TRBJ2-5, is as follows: SAVISQKPSRDICQRGTSLTIQCQVDSQVTMMFWYRQQPGQSLTLIATANQGSEATYESGFVIDKFPISRPNLTFSTLTVSNMSPEDSSIYLCSVDAGFETQYFGPGTRLLVL.

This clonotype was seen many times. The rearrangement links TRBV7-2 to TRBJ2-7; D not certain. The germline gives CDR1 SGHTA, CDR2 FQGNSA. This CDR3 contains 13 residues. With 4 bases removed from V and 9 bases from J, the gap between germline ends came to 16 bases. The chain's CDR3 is CASSSFEPTRQYF. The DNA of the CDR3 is TGTGCCAGCAGCTCTTTTGAGCCTACGAGGCAGTACTTC. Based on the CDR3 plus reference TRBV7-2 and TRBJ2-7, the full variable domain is GAGVSQSPSNKVTEKGKDVELRCDPISGHTALYWYRQSLGQGLEFLIYFQGNSAPDKSGLPSDRFSAERTGGSVSTLTIQRTQQEDSAVYLCASSSFEPTRQYFGPGTRLTVT.

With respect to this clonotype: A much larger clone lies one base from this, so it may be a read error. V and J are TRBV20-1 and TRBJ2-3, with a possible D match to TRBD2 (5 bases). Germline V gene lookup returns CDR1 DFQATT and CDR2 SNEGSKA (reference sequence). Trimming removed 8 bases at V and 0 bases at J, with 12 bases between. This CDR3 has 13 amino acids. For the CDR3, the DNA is TGCAGTCGCCTTAGCGCGAGCACAGATACGCAGTATTTT. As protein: CSRLSASTDTQYF.

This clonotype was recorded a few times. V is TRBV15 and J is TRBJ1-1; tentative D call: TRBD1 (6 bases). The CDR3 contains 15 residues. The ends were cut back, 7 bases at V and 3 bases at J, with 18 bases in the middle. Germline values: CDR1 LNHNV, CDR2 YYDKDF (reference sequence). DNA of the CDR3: TGTGCCACCACCGATGGGGGGGGGGCCTACACTGAAGCTTTCTTT. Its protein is CATTDGGGAYTEAFF.

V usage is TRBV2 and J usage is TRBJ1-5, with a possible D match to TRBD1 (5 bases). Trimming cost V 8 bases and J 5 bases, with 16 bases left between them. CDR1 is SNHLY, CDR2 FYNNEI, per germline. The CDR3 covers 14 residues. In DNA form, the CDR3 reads TGTGCCAGCCGGGGCCCAGCGGTACATCAGCCCCAGCATTTT. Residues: CASRGPAVHQPQHF.

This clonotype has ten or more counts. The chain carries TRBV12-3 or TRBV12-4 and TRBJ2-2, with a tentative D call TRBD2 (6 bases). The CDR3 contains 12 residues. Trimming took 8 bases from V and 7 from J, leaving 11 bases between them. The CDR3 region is CASQGGGGELFF. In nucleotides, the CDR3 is TGTGCCAGCCAGGGAGGAGGCGGGGAGCTGTTTTTT.

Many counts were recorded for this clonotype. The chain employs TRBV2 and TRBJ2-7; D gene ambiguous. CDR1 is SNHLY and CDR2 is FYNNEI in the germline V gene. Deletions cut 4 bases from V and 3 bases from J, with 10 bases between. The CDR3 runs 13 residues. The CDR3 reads CASSVNKNYEQYF. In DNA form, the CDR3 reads TGTGCCAGCAGTGTTAACAAAAACTACGAGCAGTACTTC.